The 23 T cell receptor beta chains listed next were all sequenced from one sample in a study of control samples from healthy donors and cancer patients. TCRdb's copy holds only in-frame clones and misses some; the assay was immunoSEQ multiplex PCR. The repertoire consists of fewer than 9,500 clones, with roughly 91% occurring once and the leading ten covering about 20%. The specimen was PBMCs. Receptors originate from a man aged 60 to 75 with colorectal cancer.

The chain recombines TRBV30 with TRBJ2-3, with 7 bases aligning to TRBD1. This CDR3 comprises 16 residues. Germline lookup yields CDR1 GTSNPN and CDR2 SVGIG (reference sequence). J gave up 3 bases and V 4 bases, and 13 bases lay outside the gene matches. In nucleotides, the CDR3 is TGTGCCTGGACCTCCGGGACAGCACTCCTGACAGATACGCAGTATTTT. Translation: CAWTSGTALLTDTQYF.

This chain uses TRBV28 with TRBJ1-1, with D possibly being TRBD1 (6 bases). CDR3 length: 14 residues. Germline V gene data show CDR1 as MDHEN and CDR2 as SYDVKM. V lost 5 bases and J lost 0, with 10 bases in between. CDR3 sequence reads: CASSVGQMNTEAFF. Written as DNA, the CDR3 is TGTGCCAGCAGTGTAGGACAGATGAACACTGAAGCTTTCTTT.

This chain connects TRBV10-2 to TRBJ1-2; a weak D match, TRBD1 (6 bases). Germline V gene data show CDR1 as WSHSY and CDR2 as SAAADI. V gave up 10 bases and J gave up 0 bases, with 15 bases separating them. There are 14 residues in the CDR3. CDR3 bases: TGCGCCACCACGACGGGACACGCTAACTATGGCTACACCTTC. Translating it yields CATTTGHANYGYTF.

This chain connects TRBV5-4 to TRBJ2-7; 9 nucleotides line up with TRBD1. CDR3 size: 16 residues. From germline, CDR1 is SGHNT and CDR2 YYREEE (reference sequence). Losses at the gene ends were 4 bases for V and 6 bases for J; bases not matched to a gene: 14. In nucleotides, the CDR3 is TGTGCCAGCAGCATCCCTGCCGGGACAGGGAGGGGCGAGCAGTACTTC. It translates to CASSIPAGTGRGEQYF.

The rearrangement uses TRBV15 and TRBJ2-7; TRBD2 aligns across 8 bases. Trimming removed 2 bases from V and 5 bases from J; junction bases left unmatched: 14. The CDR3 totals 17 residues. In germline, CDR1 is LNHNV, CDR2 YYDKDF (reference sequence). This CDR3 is CATSRSISGGRMNEQYF. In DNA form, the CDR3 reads TGTGCCACCAGCAGATCCATTTCGGGGGGGCGCATGAACGAGCAGTACTTC.

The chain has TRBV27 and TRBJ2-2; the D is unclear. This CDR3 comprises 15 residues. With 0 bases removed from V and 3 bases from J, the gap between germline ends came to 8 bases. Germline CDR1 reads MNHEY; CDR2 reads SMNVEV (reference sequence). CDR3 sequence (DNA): TGTGCCAGCAGTTTATCGTGGGCTTACACCGGGGAGCTGTTTTTT. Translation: CASSLSWAYTGELFF.

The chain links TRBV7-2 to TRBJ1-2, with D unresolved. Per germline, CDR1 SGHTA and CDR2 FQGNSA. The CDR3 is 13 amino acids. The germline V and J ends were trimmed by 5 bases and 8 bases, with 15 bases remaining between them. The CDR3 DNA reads TGTGCCAGCAGCGGTCGGGCCTTGGACGGCTACACCTTC. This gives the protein CASSGRALDGYTF.

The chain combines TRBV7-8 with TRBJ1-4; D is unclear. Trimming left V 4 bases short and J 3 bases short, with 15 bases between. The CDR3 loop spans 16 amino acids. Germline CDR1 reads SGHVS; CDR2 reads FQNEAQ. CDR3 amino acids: CASSSLNRAPNEKLFF. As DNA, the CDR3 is TGTGCCAGCAGCTCACTAAACCGGGCCCCTAATGAAAAACTGTTTTTT.

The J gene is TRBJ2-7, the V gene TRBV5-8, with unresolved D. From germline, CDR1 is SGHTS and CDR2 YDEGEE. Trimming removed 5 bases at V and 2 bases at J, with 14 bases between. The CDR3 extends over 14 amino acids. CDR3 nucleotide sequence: TGTGCCAGCAGGTCGAAGGACGGACCCTACGAGCAGTACTTC. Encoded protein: CASRSKDGPYEQYF.

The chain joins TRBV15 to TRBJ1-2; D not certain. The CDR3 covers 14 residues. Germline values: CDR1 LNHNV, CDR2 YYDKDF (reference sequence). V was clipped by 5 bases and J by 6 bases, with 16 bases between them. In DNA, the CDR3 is TGTGCCACCAGCTTCCAACGGGGAATCGATGGCTACACCTTC. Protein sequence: CATSFQRGIDGYTF.

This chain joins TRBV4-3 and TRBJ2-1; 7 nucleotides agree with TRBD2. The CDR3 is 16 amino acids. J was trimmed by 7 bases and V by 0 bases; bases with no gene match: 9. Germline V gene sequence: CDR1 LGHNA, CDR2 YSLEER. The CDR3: CASSQDGRGTTNEQFF. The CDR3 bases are TGCGCCAGCAGCCAAGACGGCCGGGGGACTACGAATGAGCAGTTCTTC.

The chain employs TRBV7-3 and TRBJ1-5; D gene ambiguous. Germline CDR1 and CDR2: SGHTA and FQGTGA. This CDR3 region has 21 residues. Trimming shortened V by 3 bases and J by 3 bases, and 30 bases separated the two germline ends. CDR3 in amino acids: CASSFLSLNSSYSAHNQPQHF. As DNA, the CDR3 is TGTGCCAGCAGCTTTTTGAGTCTCAACAGTTCCTACTCTGCTCACAATCAGCCCCAGCATTTT.

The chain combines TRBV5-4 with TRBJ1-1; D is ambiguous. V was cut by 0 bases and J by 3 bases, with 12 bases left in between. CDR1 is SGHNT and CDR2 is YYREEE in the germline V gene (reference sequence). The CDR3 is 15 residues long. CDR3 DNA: TGTGCCAGCAGCTTGGATGGCCGGCTGGACACTGAAGCTTTCTTT. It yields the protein CASSLDGRLDTEAFF.

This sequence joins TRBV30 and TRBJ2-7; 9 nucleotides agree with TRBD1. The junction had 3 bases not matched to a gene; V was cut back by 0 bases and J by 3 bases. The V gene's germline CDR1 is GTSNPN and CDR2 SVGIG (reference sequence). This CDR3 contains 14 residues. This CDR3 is CAWSVGTGSYEQYF. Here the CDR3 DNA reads TGTGCCTGGAGTGTAGGGACAGGGAGCTACGAGCAGTACTTC.

Here the CDR3 DNA reads TGTGCCAGCAGTGAAGTATGGGGCGATACTAACTATGGCTACACCTTC. Protein product: CASSEVWGDTNYGYTF. V usage is TRBV6-1 and J usage is TRBJ1-2; a possible D gene is TRBD1 (5 bases). Trimming removed 1 base from V and 0 bases from J, with 12 bases in between. The CDR3 consists of 16 residues. Germline CDR1 MNHNS, CDR2 SASEGT.

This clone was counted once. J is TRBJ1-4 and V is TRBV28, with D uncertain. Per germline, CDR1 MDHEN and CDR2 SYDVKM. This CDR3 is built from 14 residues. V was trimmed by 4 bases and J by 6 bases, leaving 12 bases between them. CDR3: CASSSRFFDEKLFF. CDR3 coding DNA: TGTGCCAGCAGTTCCCGTTTTTTTGATGAAAAACTGTTTTTT.

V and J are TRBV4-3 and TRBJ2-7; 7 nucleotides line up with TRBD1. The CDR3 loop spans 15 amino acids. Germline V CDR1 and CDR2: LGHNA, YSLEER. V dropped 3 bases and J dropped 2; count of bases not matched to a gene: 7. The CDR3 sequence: CASSQIAGTAYEQYF. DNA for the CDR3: TGCGCCAGCAGCCAGATTGCCGGGACAGCCTACGAGCAGTACTTC.

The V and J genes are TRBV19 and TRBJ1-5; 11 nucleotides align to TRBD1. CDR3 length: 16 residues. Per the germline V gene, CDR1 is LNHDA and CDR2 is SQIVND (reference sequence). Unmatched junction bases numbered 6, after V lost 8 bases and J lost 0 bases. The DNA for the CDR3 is TGTGCCAGTCAGGACAGGGGGCCCCATAGCAATCAGCCCCAGCATTTT. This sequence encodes CASQDRGPHSNQPQHF.

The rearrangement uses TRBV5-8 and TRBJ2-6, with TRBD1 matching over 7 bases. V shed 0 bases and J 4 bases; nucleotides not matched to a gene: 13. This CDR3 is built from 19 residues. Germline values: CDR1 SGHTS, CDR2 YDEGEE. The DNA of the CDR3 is TGTGCCAGCAGCTTGGTCCTGACAGGGTATTCTATGGGGGCCAACGTCCTGACTTTC. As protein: CASSLVLTGYSMGANVLTF.

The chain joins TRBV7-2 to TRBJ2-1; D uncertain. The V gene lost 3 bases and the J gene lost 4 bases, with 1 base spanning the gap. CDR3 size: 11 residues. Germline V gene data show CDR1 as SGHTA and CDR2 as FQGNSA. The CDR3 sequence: CASSFYNEQFF. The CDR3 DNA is TGTGCCAGCAGCTTTTACAATGAGCAGTTCTTC.

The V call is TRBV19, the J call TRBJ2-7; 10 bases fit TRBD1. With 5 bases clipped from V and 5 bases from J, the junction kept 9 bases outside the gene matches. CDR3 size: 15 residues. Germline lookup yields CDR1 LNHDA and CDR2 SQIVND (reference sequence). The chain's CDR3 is CASSQTGTGDDEQYF. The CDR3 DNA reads TGTGCCAGTAGTCAAACCGGGACAGGGGACGACGAGCAGTACTTC.

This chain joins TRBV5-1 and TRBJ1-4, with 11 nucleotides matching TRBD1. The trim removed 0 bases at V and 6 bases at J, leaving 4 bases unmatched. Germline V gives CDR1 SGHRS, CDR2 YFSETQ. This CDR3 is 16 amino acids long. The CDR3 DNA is TGCGCCAGCAGCTTGGAGCCGGGACAGGGGGATGAAAAACTGTTTTTT. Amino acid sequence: CASSLEPGQGDEKLFF.

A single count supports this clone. DNA for the CDR3: TGTGCCAGCAGCGTAGGTGGGACAGGGTATGATGGCTACACCTTC. Its translation is CASSVGGTGYDGYTF. The chain joins TRBV9 to TRBJ1-2; the match to TRBD1 covers 9 bases. The germline CDR1 and CDR2 sequences are SGDLS and YYNGEE. This CDR3 is 15 amino acids long. Trimming cost V 0 bases and J 6 bases; bases outside gene matches: 6.